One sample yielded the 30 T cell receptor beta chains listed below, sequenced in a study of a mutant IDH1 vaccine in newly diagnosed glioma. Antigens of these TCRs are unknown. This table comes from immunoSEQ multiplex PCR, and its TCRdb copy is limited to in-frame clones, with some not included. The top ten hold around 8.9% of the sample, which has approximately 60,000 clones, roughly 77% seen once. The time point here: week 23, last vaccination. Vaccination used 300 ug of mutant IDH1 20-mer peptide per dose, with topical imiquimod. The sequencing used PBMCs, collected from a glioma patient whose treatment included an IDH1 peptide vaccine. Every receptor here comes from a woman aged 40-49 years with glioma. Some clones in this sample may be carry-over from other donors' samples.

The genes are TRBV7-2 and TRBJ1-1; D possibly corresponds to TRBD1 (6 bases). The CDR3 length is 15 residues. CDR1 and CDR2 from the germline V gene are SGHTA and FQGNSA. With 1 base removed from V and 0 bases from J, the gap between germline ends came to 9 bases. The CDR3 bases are TGTGCCAGCAGCTTAGAGGGGGTGATGAACACTGAAGCTTTCTTT. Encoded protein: CASSLEGVMNTEAFF.

DNA for the CDR3: TGTGCCTGGAGAAGGCGGGGAGTCGGCGGAGGTTCACCCCTCCACTTT. Translation gives CAWRRRGVGGGSPLHF. The J gene is TRBJ1-6, the V gene TRBV30; D uncertain. The CDR3 length is 16 residues. V lost 3 bases and J 9 bases, leaving 21 bases between the germline ends. Germline loops: CDR1 GTSNPN, CDR2 SVGIG (reference sequence).

CDR3 DNA sequence: TGCAGCGTTGTCGACTTCGGTAGCAATCAGCCCCAGCATTTT. The encoded protein is CSVVDFGSNQPQHF. The chain employs TRBV29-1 and TRBJ1-5; no definite D call. V lost 4 bases and J 0 bases, leaving 10 bases between the germline ends. This CDR3 is 14 amino acids long. In germline, CDR1 is SQVTM, CDR2 ANQGSEA.

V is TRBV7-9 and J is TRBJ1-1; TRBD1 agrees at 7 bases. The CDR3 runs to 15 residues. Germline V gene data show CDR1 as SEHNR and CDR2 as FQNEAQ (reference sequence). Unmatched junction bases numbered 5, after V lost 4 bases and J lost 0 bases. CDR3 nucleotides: TGTGCCAGCAGCTCCTACAGGGGCATGAACACTGAAGCTTTCTTT. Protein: CASSSYRGMNTEAFF.

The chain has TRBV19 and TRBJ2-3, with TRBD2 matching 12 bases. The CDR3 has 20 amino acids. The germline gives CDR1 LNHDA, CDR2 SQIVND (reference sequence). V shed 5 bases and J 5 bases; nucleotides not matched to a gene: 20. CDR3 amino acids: CASSPRNPRGLAGYGDTQYF. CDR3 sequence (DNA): TGTGCCAGTAGTCCAAGAAACCCGAGAGGACTAGCGGGGTATGGAGATACGCAGTATTTT.

This CDR3 is CASSWGGPPSNQPQHF. The CDR3 DNA follows: TGTGCCAGCAGCTGGGGCGGGCCCCCTAGCAATCAGCCCCAGCATTTT. J is TRBJ1-5 and V is TRBV7-9; tentative D call: TRBD1 (5 bases). Germline lookup yields CDR1 SEHNR and CDR2 FQNEAQ (reference sequence). This CDR3 region has 16 residues. Trimming took 4 bases from V and 0 from J, leaving 13 bases between them.

CDR3 DNA: TGCGCCAGCAGCCCGGACCACCCCAGCACTGAAGCTTTCTTT. Translation: CASSPDHPSTEAFF. The chain combines TRBV5-1 with TRBJ1-1; D call uncertain. From germline, CDR1 is SGHRS and CDR2 YFSETQ. The CDR3 sequence is 14 residues long. Trimming removed 4 bases from V and 4 bases from J, with 14 bases in between.

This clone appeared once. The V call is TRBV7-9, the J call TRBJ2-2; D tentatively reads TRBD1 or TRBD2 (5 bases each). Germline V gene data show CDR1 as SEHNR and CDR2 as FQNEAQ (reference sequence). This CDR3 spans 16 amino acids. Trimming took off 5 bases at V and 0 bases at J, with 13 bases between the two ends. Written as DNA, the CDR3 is TGTGCCAGCAGCCGGGGATGGGGGACGAACACCGGGGAGCTGTTTTTT. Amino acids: CASSRGWGTNTGELFF. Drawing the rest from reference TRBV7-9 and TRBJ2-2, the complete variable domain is DTGVSQNPRHKITKRGQNVTFRCDPISEHNRLYWYRQTLGQGPEFLTYFQNEAQLEKSRLLSDRFSAERPKGSFSTLEIQRTEQGDSAMYLCASSRGWGTNTGELFFGEGSRLTVL.

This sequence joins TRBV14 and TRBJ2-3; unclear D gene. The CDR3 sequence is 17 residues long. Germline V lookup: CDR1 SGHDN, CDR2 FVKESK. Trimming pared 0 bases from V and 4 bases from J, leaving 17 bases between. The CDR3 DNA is TGTGCCAGCAGCCAAGAACTGGGGAAGTATGACGCAGATACGCAGTATTTT. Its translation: CASSQELGKYDADTQYF.

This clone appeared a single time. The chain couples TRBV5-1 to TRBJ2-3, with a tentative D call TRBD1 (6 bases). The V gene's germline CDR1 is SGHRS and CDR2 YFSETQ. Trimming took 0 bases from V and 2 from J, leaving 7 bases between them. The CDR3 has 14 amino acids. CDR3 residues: CASSLGQDTDTQYF. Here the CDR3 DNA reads TGCGCCAGCAGCTTGGGACAGGACACAGATACGCAGTATTTT.

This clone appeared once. The CDR3 sequence is CASSFSPSGELFF. CDR3 nucleotide sequence: TGTGCCAGCAGCTTCAGCCCCTCCGGGGAGCTGTTTTTT. This rearrangement joins TRBV5-6 to TRBJ2-2; D remains ambiguous. This CDR3 contains 13 residues. The ends were cut back, 2 bases at V and 6 bases at J, with 8 bases in the middle. Germline assignment: CDR1 SGHDT and CDR2 YYEEEE.

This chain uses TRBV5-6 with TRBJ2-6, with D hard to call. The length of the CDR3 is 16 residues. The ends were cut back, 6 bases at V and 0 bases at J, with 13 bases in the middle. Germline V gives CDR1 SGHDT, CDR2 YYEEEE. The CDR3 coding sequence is TGTGCCAGCATAGACTTCCTAAGCTCTGGGGCCAACGTCCTGACTTTC. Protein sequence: CASIDFLSSGANVLTF. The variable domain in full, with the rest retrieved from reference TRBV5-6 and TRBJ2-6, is DAGVTQSPTHLIKTRGQQVTLRCSPKSGHDTVSWYQQALGQGPQFIFQYYEEEERQRGNFPDRFSGHQFPNYSSELNVNALLLGDSALYLCASIDFLSSGANVLTFGAGSRLTVL.

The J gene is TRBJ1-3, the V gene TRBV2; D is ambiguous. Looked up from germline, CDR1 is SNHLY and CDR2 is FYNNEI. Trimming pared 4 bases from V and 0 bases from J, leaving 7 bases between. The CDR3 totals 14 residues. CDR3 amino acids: CASSVESSGNTIYF. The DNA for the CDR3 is TGTGCCAGCAGTGTTGAGAGCTCTGGAAACACCATATATTTT.

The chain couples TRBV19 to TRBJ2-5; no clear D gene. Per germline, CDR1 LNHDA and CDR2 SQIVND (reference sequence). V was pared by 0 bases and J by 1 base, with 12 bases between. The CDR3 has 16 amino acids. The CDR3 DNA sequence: TGTGCCAGTAGTATAGAGACGACAAACTTCCAAGAGACCCAGTACTTC. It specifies CASSIETTNFQETQYF.

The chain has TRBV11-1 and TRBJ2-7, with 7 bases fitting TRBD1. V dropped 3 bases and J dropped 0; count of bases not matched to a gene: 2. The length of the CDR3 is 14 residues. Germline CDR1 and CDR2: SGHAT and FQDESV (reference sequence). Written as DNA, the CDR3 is TGTGCCAGCAGCTTGACAGGGTCCTCCTACGAGCAGTACTTC. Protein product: CASSLTGSSYEQYF.

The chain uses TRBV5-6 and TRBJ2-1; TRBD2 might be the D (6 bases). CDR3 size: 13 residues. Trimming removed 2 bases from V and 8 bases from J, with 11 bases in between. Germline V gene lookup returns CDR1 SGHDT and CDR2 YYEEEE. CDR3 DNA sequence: TGTGCCAGCAGCTTTGGGCGGGGAGATGAGCAGTTCTTC. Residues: CASSFGRGDEQFF. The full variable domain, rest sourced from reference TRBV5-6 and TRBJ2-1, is DAGVTQSPTHLIKTRGQQVTLRCSPKSGHDTVSWYQQALGQGPQFIFQYYEEEERQRGNFPDRFSGHQFPNYSSELNVNALLLGDSALYLCASSFGRGDEQFFGPGTRLTVL.

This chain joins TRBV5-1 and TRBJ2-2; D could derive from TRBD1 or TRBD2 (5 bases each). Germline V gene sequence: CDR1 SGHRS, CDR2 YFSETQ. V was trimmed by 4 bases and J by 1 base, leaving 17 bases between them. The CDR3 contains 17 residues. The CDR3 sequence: CASSPVGVPGNTGELFF. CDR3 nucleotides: TGCGCCAGCAGCCCTGTGGGGGTCCCAGGGAACACCGGGGAGCTGTTTTTT.

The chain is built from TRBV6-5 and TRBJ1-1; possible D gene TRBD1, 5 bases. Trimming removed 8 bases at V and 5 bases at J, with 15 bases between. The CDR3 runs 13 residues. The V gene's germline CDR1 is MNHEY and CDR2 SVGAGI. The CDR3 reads CASQIQGDTEAFF. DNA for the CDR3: TGTGCCAGCCAAATCCAGGGAGATACTGAAGCTTTCTTT.

CDR3 sequence reads: CASSQDRGAATNEKLFF. CDR3 nucleotides: TGCGCCAGCAGCCAAGATCGGGGGGCCGCAACTAATGAAAAACTGTTTTTT. V usage is TRBV4-3 and J usage is TRBJ1-4, with D possibly being TRBD1 (6 bases). Germline lookup yields CDR1 LGHNA and CDR2 YSLEER. The CDR3 extends over 17 amino acids. V lost 0 bases and J lost 0, with 11 bases in between.

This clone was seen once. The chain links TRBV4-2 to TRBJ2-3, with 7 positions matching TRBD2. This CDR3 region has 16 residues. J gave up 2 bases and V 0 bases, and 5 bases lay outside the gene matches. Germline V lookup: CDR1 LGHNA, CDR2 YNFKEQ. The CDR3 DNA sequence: TGTGCCAGCAGCCAAGAAGGACGGGGGGACACAGATACGCAGTATTTT. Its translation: CASSQEGRGDTDTQYF.

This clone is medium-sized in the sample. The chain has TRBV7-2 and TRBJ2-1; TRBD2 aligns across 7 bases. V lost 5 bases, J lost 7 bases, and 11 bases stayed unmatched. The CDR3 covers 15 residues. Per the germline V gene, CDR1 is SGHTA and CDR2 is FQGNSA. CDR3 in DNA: TGTGCCAGCAGCCCCGGCGGGGGACTGTATAATGAGCAGTTCTTC. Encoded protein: CASSPGGGLYNEQFF. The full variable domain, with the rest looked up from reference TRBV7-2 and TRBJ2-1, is GAGVSQSPSNKVTEKGKDVELRCDPISGHTALYWYRQSLGQGLEFLIYFQGNSAPDKSGLPSDRFSAERTGGSVSTLTIQRTQQEDSAVYLCASSPGGGLYNEQFFGPGTRLTVL.

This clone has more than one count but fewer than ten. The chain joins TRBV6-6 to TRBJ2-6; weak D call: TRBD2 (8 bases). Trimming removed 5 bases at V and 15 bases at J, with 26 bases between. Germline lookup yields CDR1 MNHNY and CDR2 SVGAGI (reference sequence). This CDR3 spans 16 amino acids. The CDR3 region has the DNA TGTGCCAGCAGTCAAGACAGGGTCGGGACGGGACTAGACCTGACTTTC. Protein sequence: CASSQDRVGTGLDLTF.

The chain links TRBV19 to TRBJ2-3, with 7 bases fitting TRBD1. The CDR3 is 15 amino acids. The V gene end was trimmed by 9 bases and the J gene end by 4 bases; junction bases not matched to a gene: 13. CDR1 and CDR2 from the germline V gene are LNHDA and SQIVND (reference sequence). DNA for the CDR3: TGTGCCAGCAGAAGGACAGGCCTCCTCGCAGATACGCAGTATTTT. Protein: CASRRTGLLADTQYF.

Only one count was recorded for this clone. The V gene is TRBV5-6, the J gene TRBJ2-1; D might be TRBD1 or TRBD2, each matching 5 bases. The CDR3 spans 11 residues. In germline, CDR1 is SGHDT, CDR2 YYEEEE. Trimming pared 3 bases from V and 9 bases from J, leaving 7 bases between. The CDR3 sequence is CASSSGGEQFF. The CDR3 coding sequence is TGTGCCAGCAGCTCTGGGGGTGAGCAGTTCTTC.

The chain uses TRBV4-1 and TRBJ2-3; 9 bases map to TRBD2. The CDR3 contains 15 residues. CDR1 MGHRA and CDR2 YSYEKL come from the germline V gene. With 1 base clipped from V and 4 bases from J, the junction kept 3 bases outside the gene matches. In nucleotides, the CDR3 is TGCGCCAGCAGCCAAGGGGCGGGGGGGCCAGATACGCAGTATTTT. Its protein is CASSQGAGGPDTQYF.

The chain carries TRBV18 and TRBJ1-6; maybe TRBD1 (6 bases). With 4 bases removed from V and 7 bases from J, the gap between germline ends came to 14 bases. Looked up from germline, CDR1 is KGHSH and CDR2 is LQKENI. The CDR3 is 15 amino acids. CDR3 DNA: TGTGCCAGCTCACTGGACAGTTCTGAGAATTCACCCCTCCACTTT. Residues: CASSLDSSENSPLHF.

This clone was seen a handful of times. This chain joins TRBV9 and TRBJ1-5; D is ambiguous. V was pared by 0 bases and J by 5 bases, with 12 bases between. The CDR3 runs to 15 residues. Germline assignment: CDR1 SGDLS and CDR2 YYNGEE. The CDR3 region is CASSVDLGRDQPQHF. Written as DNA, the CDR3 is TGTGCCAGCAGCGTAGATTTAGGGAGGGATCAGCCCCAGCATTTT.

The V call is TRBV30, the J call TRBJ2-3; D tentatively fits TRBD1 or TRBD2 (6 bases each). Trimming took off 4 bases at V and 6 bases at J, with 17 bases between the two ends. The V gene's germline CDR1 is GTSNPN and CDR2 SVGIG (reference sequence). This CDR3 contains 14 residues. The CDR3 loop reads CAWTMRGAPDTQYF. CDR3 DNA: TGTGCCTGGACCATGAGGGGGGCCCCGGATACGCAGTATTTT. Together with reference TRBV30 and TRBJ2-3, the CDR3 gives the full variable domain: SQTIHQWPATLVQPVGSPLSLECTVEGTSNPNLYWYRQAAGRGLQLLFYSVGIGQISSEVPQNLSASRPQDRQFILSSKKLLLSDSGFYLCAWTMRGAPDTQYFGPGTRLTVL.

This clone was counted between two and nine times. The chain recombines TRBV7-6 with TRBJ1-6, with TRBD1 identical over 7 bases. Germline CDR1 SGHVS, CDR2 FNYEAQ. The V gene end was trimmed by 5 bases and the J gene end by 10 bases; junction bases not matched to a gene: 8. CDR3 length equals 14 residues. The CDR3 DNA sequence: TGTGCCAGCAGCCGGGACAGCTATGGGTCACCCCTCCACTTT. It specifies CASSRDSYGSPLHF. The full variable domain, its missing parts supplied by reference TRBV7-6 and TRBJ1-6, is GAGVSQSPRYKVTKRGQDVALRCDPISGHVSLYWYRQALGQGPEFLTYFNYEAQQDKSGLPNDRFSAERPEGSISTLTIQRTEQRDSAMYRCASSRDSYGSPLHFGNGTRLTVT.

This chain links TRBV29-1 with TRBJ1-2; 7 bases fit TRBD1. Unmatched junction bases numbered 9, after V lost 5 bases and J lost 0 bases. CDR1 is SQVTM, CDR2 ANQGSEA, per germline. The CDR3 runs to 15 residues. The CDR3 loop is CSVLGQLEANYGYTF. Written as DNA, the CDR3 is TGCAGCGTTCTGGGACAGCTTGAAGCTAACTATGGCTACACCTTC.